This T cell receptor beta chain was profiled in a study of early T cells in non-severe SARS-CoV-2 infection. TCRdb fed the 5' RACE reads into MiXCR, producing one record per CDR3 protein. The sample lists tens of thousands of distinct CDR3 sequences; around 6.1% were seen once. Germline lookup yields CDR1 SGHVS and CDR2 FQNEAQ. This CDR3 has 13 residues. The V segment lost 5 bases and the J segment 8 bases; nucleotides outside the gene matches: 5. This clonotype was seen more than once but under ten times. The TCR originated in an adult who was a healthcare worker with PCR-confirmed SARS-CoV-2 infection or an uninfected control (not recorded which). The sequenced material came from whole blood. The rearrangement links TRBV7-8 to TRBJ2-1, with 8 bases identical to TRBD1. The CDR3 bases are TGTGCCAGCAGCGCGGACAGGGCCCATGAGCAGTTCTTC. Translating gives CASSADRAHEQFF.